What follows are 23 T cell receptor beta chains derived from one specimen sequenced in a study of T cells in Graves' hyperthyroidism and ophthalmopathy (dated by TCRdb to the late 2010s). Library prep was done by multiplex PCR. Reads for this sample came from an Illumina HiSeq 2000. Amplification of TCR beta CDR3 regions was carried out from RNA transcripts. For the first round of RT-PCR on the TCR CDR3, the HTBI primer set was used together with the Qiagen OneStep RT-PCR kit. TCRdb trimmed the raw reads at Q25, called clones with MiXCR and kept productive beta chains. Every CDR3 protein is listed once, alongside the most common genes and DNA of its rows. The sample contains around 760,000 distinct CDR3 sequences, over 35% of them found a single time. Approximately 31% of the sample is held by the ten biggest clonotypes. Sequencing used blood. All receptors come from a woman aged 40 to 55 with Graves' hyperthyroidism.

With respect to this clonotype: A much larger clone lies one base from this, so it may be a read error. The V call is TRBV7-2, the J call TRBJ2-7; possibly TRBD1 or TRBD2 for D (5 bases each). This CDR3 comprises 16 residues. Germline CDR1 and CDR2: SGHTA and FQGNSA. Deletions cut 5 bases from V and 2 bases from J, with 19 bases between. The CDR3 loop is CTSSPNPDRAAYEQYF. The CDR3 DNA is TGTACCAGCAGCCCAAACCCCGACAGAGCGGCCTACGAGCAGTACTTC.

This clonotype turned up a few times. V gene TRBV3-1 combines with J gene TRBJ1-5, with no clear D. The V gene's germline CDR1 is LGHDT and CDR2 YNNKEL (reference sequence). V was cut by 0 bases and J by 6 bases, with 15 bases left in between. CDR3 size: 16 residues. The CDR3 here is CASSQDLRGSGQPQHF. For the CDR3, the DNA is TGTGCCAGCAGCCAAGATCTGCGAGGGTCCGGTCAGCCCCAGCATTTT.

The gene calls are TRBV4-1 and TRBJ2-6; D not resolved. CDR3 length: 15 amino acids. Trimming pared 2 bases from V and 4 bases from J, leaving 9 bases between. Per the germline V gene, CDR1 is MGHRA and CDR2 is YSYEKL. The CDR3 loop reads CASSQTRAGANVLTF. CDR3 sequence (DNA): TGCGCCAGCAGCCAAACCCGCGCAGGGGCCAACGTCCTGACTTTC.

The chain has TRBV7-2 and TRBJ2-7; D is tentatively TRBD1 or TRBD2 (5 bases each). V was cut by 6 bases and J by 0 bases, with 15 bases left in between. The CDR3 spans 15 residues. Germline V gene lookup returns CDR1 SGHTA and CDR2 FQGNSA. CDR3 residues: CASSYSGPVSYEQYF. CDR3 DNA: TGTGCCAGCAGTTACTCGGGACCAGTCTCCTACGAGCAGTACTTC.

This clonotype was counted a few times. V gene TRBV6-5 combines with J gene TRBJ1-2, with a weak D call TRBD1 (5 bases). Trimming cost V 5 bases and J 6 bases, with 16 bases left between them. The germline V gene encodes CDR1 MNHEY and CDR2 SVGAGI. The CDR3 runs to 14 residues. The CDR3 DNA reads TGTGCCAGCAGTCTCCCCGGGGCCACCGATGGCTACACCTTC. Amino acids: CASSLPGATDGYTF.

The chain combines TRBV5-1 with TRBJ1-1; no clear D. Per germline, CDR1 SGHRS and CDR2 YFSETQ. The CDR3 covers 14 residues. Trimming took off 5 bases at V and 2 bases at J, with 13 bases between the two ends. CDR3 in amino acids: CASSFQEGNTEAFF. DNA of the CDR3: TGCGCCAGCAGTTTCCAAGAGGGAAACACTGAAGCTTTCTTT.

The chain uses TRBV12-3 or TRBV12-4 and TRBJ1-1; unclear D gene. This CDR3 spans 12 amino acids. The V and J ends lost 5 bases and 10 bases respectively, with 14 bases between them. The CDR3, as DNA: TGTGCCAGCAGTCCGGGCCCCGGGCGAGCTTTCTTT. This translates into CASSPGPGRAFF.

This chain links TRBV7-2 with TRBJ1-2; 9 bases fit TRBD1. Germline-derived CDR1 and CDR2 are SGHTA and FQGNSA. The junction had 10 bases not matched to a gene; V was cut back by 7 bases and J by 4 bases. This CDR3 contains 15 residues. Written as DNA, the CDR3 is TGTGCCAGCACCCGAATACAGGGGGCTGGCTATGGCTACACCTTC. Its protein product is CASTRIQGAGYGYTF.

This clonotype has a count of ten or more. The chain recombines TRBV7-9 with TRBJ1-6; TRBD1 aligns across 10 bases. CDR1 and CDR2 from the germline V gene are SEHNR and FQNEAQ (reference sequence). V lost 6 bases and J lost 14; bases outside the gene matches: 13. The length of the CDR3 is 15 residues. The CDR3 DNA follows: TGTGCCAGCAGTTGGACCGGGACAGGGGAATCTGCCCTCCACTTT. It yields the protein CASSWTGTGESALHF. Supplemented by reference TRBV7-9 and TRBJ1-6, the full variable domain reads DTGVSQNPRHKITKRGQNVTFRCDPISEHNRLYWYRQTLGQGPEFLTYFQNEAQLEKSRLLSDRFSAERPKGSFSTLEIQRTEQGDSAMYLCASSWTGTGESALHFGNGTRLTVT.

Concerning this clonotype itself: One end of the junction does not line up with germline, which may come from a read error. The chain carries TRBV5-8 and TRBJ1-1, with D unresolved. From germline, CDR1 is SGHTS and CDR2 YDEGEE. The CDR3 extends over 12 amino acids. This CDR3 is CARSSVSAEAFF. CDR3 nucleotide sequence: TGTGCCCGCAGCTCCGTCTCGGCTGAAGCTTTCTTT.

This sequence joins TRBV6-6 and TRBJ2-7; perhaps D is TRBD1 or TRBD2 (5 bases each). Germline CDR1 is MNHNY and CDR2 is SVGAGI (reference sequence). The V and J ends lost 11 bases and 2 bases respectively, with 19 bases between them. CDR3 size: 14 residues. The CDR3 nucleotides read TGTGCCGAAGCTTCGGGGCAGGTCGCCTACGAGCAGTACTTC. Residues: CAEASGQVAYEQYF.

The chain couples TRBV9 to TRBJ2-7; weak D call: TRBD1 (6 bases). In germline, CDR1 is SGDLS, CDR2 YYNGEE. CDR3 length equals 14 residues. The ends were cut back, 5 bases at V and 3 bases at J, with 15 bases in the middle. The CDR3 nucleotides read TGTGCCAGCAGTTTGGGGGCCGTATACTACGAGCAGTACTTC. It is translated as CASSLGAVYYEQYF.

As for this clonotype: Because it lacks the conserved phenylalanine or tryptophan at the end, this CDR3 is likely a read error. This rearrangement joins TRBV12-3 or TRBV12-4 to TRBJ2-2; D possibly corresponds to TRBD2 (6 bases). This CDR3 has 11 amino acids. Trimming took 6 bases from V and 8 from J, leaving 7 bases between them. CDR3 loop: CASRGGGELFS. The CDR3 DNA sequence: TGTGCCAGCAGAGGAGGGGGGGAGCTGTTTTCT.

The chain joins TRBV5-1 to TRBJ2-6; D possibly corresponds to TRBD1 (6 bases). V lost 4 bases and J 1 base, leaving 12 bases between the germline ends. Germline lookup yields CDR1 SGHRS and CDR2 YFSETQ. There are 16 residues in the CDR3. The CDR3: CASSTNRESGANVLTF. For the CDR3, the DNA is TGCGCCAGCAGCACTAACAGGGAATCTGGGGCCAACGTCCTGACTTTC.

The chain links TRBV7-8 to TRBJ2-3; no firm D call. Germline-derived CDR1 and CDR2 are SGHVS and FQNEAQ. V gave up 2 bases and J gave up 4 bases, with 4 bases separating them. The CDR3 is 12 residues long. The CDR3 is CASSLRADTQYF. The DNA for the CDR3 is TGTGCCAGCAGCTTAAGGGCAGATACGCAGTATTTT.

The gene calls are TRBV7-8 and TRBJ1-1; no firm D call. The CDR3 is made up of 15 amino acids. V dropped 5 bases and J dropped 0 bases, with 13 bases sitting between them. Looked up from germline, CDR1 is SGHVS and CDR2 is FQNEAQ. The CDR3 region has the DNA TGTGCCAGCAGCCAAGAGAAACCGGTGAACACTGAAGCTTTCTTT. It specifies CASSQEKPVNTEAFF.

This chain links TRBV10-3 with TRBJ1-1; TRBD1 aligns across 9 bases. Unmatched junction bases numbered 16, after V lost 10 bases and J lost 4 bases. Germline V gene data show CDR1 as ENHRY and CDR2 as SYGVKD. The CDR3 totals 16 residues. The CDR3 DNA is TGTGCCAGCGCACGTGGGACAGGGACTTTGGGCACTGAAGCTTTCTTT. Translating gives CASARGTGTLGTEAFF.

This clonotype showed up many times. The chain combines TRBV7-2 with TRBJ2-7; D remains unclear. CDR1 is SGHTA, CDR2 FQGNSA, per germline. V was trimmed by 1 base and J by 3 bases, leaving 10 bases between them. CDR3 length equals 14 residues. The CDR3 region is CASSLDRNIYEQYF. In nucleotides, the CDR3 is TGTGCCAGCAGCTTAGACAGAAACATCTACGAGCAGTACTTC. Full variable domain (missing parts from reference TRBV7-2 and TRBJ2-7): GAGVSQSPSNKVTEKGKDVELRCDPISGHTALYWYRQSLGQGLEFLIYFQGNSAPDKSGLPSDRFSAERTGGSVSTLTIQRTQQEDSAVYLCASSLDRNIYEQYFGPGTRLTVT.

In the case of this clonotype: Given a much more abundant clone one base away, this may be a read error. For the CDR3, the DNA is TGTGCCAGCAGTCACCGCCTTAATGAAAAACTGTTTTTT. It translates to CASSHRLNEKLFF. The V gene is TRBV7-3, the J gene TRBJ1-4; D uncertain. CDR3 length: 13 amino acids. With 6 bases removed from V and 4 bases from J, the gap between germline ends came to 9 bases. Germline V gene lookup returns CDR1 SGHTA and CDR2 FQGTGA.

This clonotype was detected ten times or more. The rearrangement links TRBV7-9 to TRBJ2-6; TRBD1 matches at 8 bases. Germline assignment: CDR1 SEHNR and CDR2 FQNEAQ (reference sequence). The CDR3 is made up of 17 amino acids. V trimming: 3 bases; J trimming: 2 bases; junction bases outside the gene matches: 6. The CDR3, as DNA: TGTGCCAGCAGCTTCGCAGGGGGCGAGGCTGGGGCCAACGTCCTGACTTTC. This sequence encodes CASSFAGGEAGANVLTF.

The sample holds a few counts of this clonotype. V usage is TRBV6-5 and J usage is TRBJ2-2; no clear D gene. The V gene's germline CDR1 is MNHEY and CDR2 SVGAGI. V was clipped by 0 bases and J by 4 bases, with 6 bases between them. The CDR3 has 14 amino acids. The CDR3 DNA is TGTGCCAGCAGTTACTCCCCCGGCACCGGGGAGCTGTTTTTT. This translates into CASSYSPGTGELFF.

This clonotype came up a few times. The chain recombines TRBV20-1 with TRBJ2-3; D is ambiguous. CDR1 DFQATT and CDR2 SNEGSKA come from the germline V gene (reference sequence). With 0 bases removed from V and 6 bases from J, the gap between germline ends came to 13 bases. CDR3 size: 14 residues. The CDR3: CSARDPGEWDTQYF. The CDR3 DNA reads as TGCAGTGCTAGAGATCCCGGCGAGTGGGATACGCAGTATTTT.

This chain connects TRBV11-2 to TRBJ2-5; D is unresolved. The length of the CDR3 is 15 residues. The V end lost 5 bases, the J end lost 1 base, and 14 bases lay between the germline ends. Germline-derived CDR1 and CDR2 are SGHAT and FQNNGV. The CDR3 nucleotides are TGTGCCAGCAGCAAGCTTAGAGGAGTCCAAGAGACCCAGTACTTC. Encoded protein: CASSKLRGVQETQYF.